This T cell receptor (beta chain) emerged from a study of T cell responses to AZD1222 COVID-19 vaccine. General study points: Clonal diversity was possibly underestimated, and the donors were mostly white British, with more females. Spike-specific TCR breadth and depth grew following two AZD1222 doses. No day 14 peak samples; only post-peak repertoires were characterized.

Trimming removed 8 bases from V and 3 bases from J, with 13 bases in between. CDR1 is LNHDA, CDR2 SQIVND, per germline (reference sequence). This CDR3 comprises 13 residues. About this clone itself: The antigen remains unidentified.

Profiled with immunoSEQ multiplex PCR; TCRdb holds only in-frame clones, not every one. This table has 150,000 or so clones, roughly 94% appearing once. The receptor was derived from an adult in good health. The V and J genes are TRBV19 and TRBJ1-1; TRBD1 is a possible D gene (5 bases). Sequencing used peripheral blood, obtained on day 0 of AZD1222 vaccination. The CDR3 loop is CASWGLGDTEAFF. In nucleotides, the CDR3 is TGTGCCAGTTGGGGCTTAGGAGACACTGAAGCTTTCTTT.